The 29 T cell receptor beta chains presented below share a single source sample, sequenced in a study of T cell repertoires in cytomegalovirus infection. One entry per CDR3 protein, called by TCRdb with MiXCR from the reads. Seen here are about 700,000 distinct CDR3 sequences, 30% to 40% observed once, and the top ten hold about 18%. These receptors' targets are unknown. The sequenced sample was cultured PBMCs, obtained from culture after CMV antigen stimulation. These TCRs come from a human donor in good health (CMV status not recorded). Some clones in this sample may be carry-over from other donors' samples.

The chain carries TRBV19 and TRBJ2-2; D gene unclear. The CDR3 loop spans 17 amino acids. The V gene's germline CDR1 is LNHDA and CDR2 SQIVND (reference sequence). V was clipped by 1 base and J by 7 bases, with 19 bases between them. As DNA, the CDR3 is TGTGCCAGTAGTATAGCGAAAATGGGGATCCAAGGCGGGGAGCTGTTTTTT. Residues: CASSIAKMGIQGGELFF. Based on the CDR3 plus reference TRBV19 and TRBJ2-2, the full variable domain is DGGITQSPKYLFRKEGQNVTLSCEQNLNHDAMYWYRQDPGQGLRLIYYSQIVNDFQKGDIAEGYSVSREKKESFPLTVTSAQKNPTAFYLCASSIAKMGIQGGELFFGEGSRLTVL.

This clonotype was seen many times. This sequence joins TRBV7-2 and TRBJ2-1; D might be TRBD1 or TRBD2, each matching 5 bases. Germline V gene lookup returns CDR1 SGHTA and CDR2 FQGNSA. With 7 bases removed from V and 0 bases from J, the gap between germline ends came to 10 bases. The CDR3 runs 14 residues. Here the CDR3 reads CASTRDRSYNEQFF. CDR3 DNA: TGTGCCAGCACCCGGGACCGCTCCTACAATGAGCAGTTCTTC.

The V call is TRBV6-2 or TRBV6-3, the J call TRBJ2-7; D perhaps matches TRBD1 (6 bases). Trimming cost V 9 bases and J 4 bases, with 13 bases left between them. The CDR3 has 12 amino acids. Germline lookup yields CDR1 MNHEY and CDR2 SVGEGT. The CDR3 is CASEKQGYEQYF. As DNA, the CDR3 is TGTGCCAGTGAAAAACAGGGTTACGAGCAGTACTTC.

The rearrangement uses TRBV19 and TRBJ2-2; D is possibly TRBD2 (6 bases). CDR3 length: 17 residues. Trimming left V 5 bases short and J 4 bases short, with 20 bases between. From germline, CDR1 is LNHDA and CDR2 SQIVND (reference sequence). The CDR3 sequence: CASSPGTLWGVTGELFF. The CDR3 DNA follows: TGTGCCAGTAGTCCCGGGACTTTATGGGGAGTCACCGGGGAGCTGTTTTTT.

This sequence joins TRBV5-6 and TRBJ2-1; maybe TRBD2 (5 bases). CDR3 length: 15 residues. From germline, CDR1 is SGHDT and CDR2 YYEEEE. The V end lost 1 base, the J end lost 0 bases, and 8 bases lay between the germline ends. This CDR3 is CASSLLGNSYNEQFF. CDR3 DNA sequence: TGTGCCAGCAGCTTGCTCGGGAACTCCTACAATGAGCAGTTCTTC.

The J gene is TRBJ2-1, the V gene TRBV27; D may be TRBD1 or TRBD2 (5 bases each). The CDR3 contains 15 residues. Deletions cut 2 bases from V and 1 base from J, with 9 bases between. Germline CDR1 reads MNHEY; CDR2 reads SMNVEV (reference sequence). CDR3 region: CASSLPRGSYNEQFF. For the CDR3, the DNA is TGTGCCAGCAGTTTACCGAGGGGATCCTACAATGAGCAGTTCTTC.

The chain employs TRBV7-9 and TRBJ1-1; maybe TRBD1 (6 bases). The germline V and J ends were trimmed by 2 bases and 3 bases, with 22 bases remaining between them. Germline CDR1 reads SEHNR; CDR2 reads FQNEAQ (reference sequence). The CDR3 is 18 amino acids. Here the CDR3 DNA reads TGTGCCAGCAGCTTAAAGAGGACAGTTGAGGAGATCGACACTGAAGCTTTCTTT. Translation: CASSLKRTVEEIDTEAFF.

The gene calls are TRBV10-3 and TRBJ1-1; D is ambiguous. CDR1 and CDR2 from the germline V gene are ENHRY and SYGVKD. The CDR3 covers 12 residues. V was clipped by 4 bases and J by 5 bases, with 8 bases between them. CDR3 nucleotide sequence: TGTGCCATCAGTGGATTGGAGACTGAAGCTTTCTTT. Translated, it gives CAISGLETEAFF.

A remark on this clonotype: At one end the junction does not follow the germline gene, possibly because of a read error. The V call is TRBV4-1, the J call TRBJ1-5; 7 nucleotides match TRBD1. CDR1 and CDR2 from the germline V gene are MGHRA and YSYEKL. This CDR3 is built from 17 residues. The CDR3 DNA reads TGTGCCAGCAGCCAAGAGCCGGGACAGCCTAGCAATCAGCCCCAGCATTTT. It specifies CASSQEPGQPSNQPQHF.

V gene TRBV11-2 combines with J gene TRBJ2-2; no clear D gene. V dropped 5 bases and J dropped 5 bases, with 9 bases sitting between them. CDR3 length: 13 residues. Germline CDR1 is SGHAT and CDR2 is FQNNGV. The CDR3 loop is CASSGRHTGELFF. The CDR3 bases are TGTGCCAGCAGCGGCCGGCATACCGGGGAGCTGTTTTTT.

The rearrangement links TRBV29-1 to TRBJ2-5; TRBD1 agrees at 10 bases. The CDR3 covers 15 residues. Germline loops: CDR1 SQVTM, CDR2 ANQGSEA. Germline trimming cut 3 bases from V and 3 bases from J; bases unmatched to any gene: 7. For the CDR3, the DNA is TGCAGCGTTGAGGGGACCGGGACAGGGGAAGAGACCCAGTACTTC. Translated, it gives CSVEGTGTGEETQYF.

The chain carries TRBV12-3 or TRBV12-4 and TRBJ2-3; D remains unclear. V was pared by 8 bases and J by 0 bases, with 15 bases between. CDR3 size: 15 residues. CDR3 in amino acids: CASCRWGGSTDTQYF. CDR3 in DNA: TGTGCCAGCTGCCGGTGGGGTGGGAGCACAGATACGCAGTATTTT.

CDR3 sequence: CASSPDRINTGELFF. The CDR3 DNA follows: TGTGCCAGCAGTCCAGACAGGATAAACACCGGGGAGCTGTTTTTT. This chain joins TRBV2 and TRBJ2-2, with D possibly TRBD1 on 6 matching bases. This CDR3 contains 15 residues. CDR1 and CDR2 (germline): SNHLY, FYNNEI. Trimming took 5 bases from V and 2 from J, leaving 12 bases between them.

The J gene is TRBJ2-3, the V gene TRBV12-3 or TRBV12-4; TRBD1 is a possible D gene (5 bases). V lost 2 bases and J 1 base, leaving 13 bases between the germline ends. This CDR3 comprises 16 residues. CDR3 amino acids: CASSLRPGSGTDTQYF. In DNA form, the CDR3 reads TGTGCCAGCAGTTTAAGGCCAGGGTCGGGCACAGATACGCAGTATTTT.

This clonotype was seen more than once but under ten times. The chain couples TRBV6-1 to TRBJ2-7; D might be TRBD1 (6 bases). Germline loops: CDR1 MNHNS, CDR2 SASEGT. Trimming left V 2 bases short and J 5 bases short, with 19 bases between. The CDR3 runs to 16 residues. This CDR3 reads CASSETLTGASDEQYF. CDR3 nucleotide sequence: TGTGCCAGCAGTGAAACTTTGACAGGCGCCAGTGACGAGCAGTACTTC.

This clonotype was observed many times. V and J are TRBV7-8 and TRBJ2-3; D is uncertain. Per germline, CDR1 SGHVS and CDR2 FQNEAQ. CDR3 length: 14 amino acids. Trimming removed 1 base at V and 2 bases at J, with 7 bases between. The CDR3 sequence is CASSLVPYTDTQYF. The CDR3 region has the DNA TGTGCCAGCAGCTTAGTCCCTTACACAGATACGCAGTATTTT. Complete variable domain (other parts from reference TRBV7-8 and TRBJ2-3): GAGVSQSPRYKVAKRGQDVALRCDPISGHVSLFWYQQALGQGPEFLTYFQNEAQLDKSGLPSDRFFAERPEGSVSTLKIQRTQQEDSAVYLCASSLVPYTDTQYFGPGTRLTVL.

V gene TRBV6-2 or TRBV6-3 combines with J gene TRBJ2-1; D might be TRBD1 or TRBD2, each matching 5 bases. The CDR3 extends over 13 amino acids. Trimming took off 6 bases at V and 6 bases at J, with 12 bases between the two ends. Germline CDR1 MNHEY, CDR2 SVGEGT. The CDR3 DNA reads TGTGCCAGCAGAGGAAACGGGGCCAATGAGCAGTTCTTC. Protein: CASRGNGANEQFF.

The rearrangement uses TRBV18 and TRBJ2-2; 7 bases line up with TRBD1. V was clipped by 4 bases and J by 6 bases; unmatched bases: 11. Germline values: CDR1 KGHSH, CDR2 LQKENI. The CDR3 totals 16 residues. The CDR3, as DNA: TGTGCCAGCTCACTACTTCGACAGGGAATCTCCGGGGAGCTGTTTTTT. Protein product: CASSLLRQGISGELFF.

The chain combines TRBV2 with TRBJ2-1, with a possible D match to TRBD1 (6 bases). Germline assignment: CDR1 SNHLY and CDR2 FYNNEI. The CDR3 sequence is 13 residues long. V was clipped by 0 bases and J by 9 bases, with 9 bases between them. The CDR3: CASSEAQGLEQFF. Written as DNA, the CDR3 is TGTGCCAGCAGTGAAGCCCAGGGGCTTGAGCAGTTCTTC.

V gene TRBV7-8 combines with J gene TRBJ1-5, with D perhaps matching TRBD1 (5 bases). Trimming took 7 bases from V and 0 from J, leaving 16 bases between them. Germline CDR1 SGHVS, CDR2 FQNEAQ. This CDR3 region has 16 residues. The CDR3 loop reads CASTQGAPYSNQPQHF. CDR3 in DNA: TGTGCCAGCACTCAGGGAGCCCCTTATAGCAATCAGCCCCAGCATTTT.

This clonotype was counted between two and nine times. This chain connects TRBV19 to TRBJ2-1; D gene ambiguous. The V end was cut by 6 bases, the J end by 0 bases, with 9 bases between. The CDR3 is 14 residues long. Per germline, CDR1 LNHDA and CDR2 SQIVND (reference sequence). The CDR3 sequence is CASSGYPSYNEQFF. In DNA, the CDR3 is TGTGCCAGTAGCGGCTACCCCTCCTACAATGAGCAGTTCTTC.

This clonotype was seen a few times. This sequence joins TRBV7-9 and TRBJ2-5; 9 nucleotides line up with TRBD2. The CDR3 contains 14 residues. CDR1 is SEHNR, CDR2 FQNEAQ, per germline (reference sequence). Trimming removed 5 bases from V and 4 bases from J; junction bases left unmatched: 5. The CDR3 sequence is CASSRGLASETQYF. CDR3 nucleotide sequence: TGTGCCAGCAGCAGGGGACTAGCTTCAGAGACCCAGTACTTC.

CDR3 residues: CASTGLGRGNTEAFF. For the CDR3, the DNA is TGTGCCAGCACCGGCCTGGGAAGGGGAAACACTGAAGCTTTCTTT. The V gene is TRBV2, the J gene TRBJ1-1, with a weak D call TRBD1 (5 bases). Germline-derived CDR1 and CDR2 are SNHLY and FYNNEI. This CDR3 is built from 15 residues. Trimming shortened V by 7 bases and J by 2 bases, and 17 bases separated the two germline ends.

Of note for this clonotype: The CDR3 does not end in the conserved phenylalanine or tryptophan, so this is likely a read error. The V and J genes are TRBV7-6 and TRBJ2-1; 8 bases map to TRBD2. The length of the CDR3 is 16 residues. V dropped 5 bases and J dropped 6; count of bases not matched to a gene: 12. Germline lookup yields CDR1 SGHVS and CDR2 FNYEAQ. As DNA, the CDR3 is TGTGCCAGCAGCCCGACGGGTAGCGGGAACTTCAATGAGCAGTTCTAC. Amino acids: CASSPTGSGNFNEQFY.

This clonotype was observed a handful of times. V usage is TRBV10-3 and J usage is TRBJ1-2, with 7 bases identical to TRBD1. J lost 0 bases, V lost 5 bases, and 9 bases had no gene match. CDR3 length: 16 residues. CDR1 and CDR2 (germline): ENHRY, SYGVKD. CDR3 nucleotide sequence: TGTGCCATCAGTCAAAAGACAGGGCTTCCTAACTATGGCTACACCTTC. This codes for CAISQKTGLPNYGYTF.

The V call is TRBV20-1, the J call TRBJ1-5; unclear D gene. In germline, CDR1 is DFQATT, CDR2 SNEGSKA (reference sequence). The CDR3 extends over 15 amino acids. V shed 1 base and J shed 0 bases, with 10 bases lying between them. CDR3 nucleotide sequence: TGCAGTGCTAGAGTTTGGGGTAGTAGCAATCAGCCCCAGCATTTT. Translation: CSARVWGSSNQPQHF.

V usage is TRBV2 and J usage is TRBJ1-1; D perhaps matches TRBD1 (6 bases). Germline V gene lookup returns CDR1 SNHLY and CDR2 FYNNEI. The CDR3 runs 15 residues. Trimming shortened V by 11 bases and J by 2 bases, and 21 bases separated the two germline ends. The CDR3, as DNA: TGTGCCGGAGGGGGGACCCAACCCTTTAACACTGAAGCTTTCTTT. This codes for CAGGGTQPFNTEAFF.

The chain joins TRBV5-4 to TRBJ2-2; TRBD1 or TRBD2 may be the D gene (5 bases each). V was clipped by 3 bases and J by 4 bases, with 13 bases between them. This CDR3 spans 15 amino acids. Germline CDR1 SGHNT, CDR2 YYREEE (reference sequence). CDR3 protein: CASSWGSTGTGELFF. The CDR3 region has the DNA TGTGCCAGCAGCTGGGGGTCCACGGGCACCGGGGAGCTGTTTTTT.

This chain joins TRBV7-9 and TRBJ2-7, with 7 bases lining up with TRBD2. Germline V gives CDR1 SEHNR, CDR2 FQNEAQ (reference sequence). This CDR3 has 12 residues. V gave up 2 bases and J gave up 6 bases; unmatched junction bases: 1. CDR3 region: CASSLWEGEQYF. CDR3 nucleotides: TGTGCCAGCAGCTTATGGGAGGGCGAGCAGTACTTC.